The 15 T cell receptor beta chains given below trace back to one sample, sequenced in a study of cytotoxic CD8 clonotypes in ibrutinib-treated CLL. Sequenced by immunoSEQ multiplex PCR; TCRdb stores in-frame clones only, minus some. The table has tens of thousands of clones, approximately 71% seen once; the top ten hold around two fifths. The source was PBMCs, collected after 12 months of ibrutinib treatment. The receptors stem from a human donor with chronic lymphocytic leukemia.

The CDR3 here is CASSPGLAGVDEQFF. DNA of the CDR3: TGCGCCAGCAGCCCGGGACTAGCGGGAGTAGATGAGCAGTTCTTC. The J gene is TRBJ2-1, the V gene TRBV5-1; 14 nucleotides align to TRBD2. Per the germline V gene, CDR1 is SGHRS and CDR2 is YFSETQ. The V and J ends lost 4 bases and 8 bases, in that order; junction bases with no gene match: 5. The CDR3 extends over 15 amino acids.

Comments on this clone: A junction boundary mismatches the germline segment, possibly from a read error. This rearrangement joins TRBV7-7 to TRBJ2-2; no clear D. Germline V gene sequence: CDR1 SSHAT, CDR2 FNYEAQ (reference sequence). The length of the CDR3 is 14 residues. The CDR3 region is CASSPSPFIGELFF. Here the CDR3 DNA reads TGTGCTAGCAGCCCCTCCCCGTTCATAGGGGAGCTGTTTTTT.

This clone was counted many times. The V gene is TRBV28, the J gene TRBJ2-7; 8 nucleotides match TRBD1. CDR3 length: 13 residues. Germline CDR1 is MDHEN and CDR2 is SYDVKM. With V trimmed by 5 bases and J by 6 bases, 6 bases remained unmatched. The CDR3 here is CASSQQGEGEQYF. DNA of the CDR3: TGTGCCAGCAGTCAACAGGGGGAAGGCGAGCAGTACTTC.

The chain joins TRBV10-3 to TRBJ2-5, with TRBD2 matching 12 bases. The V segment lost 3 bases and the J segment 5 bases; nucleotides outside the gene matches: 4. CDR3 length: 15 residues. Germline loops: CDR1 ENHRY, CDR2 SYGVKD. This chain's CDR3 is CAISDLTSGRETQYF. The CDR3 nucleotides are TGTGCCATCAGTGATTTAACTAGCGGGAGGGAGACCCAGTACTTC.

The chain carries TRBV2 and TRBJ1-4, with D uncertain. The length of the CDR3 is 16 residues. V was trimmed by 3 bases and J by 0 bases, leaving 11 bases between them. The germline V gene has CDR1 SNHLY and CDR2 FYNNEI. The CDR3 here is CASSDYSSATNEKLFF. The CDR3 coding sequence is TGTGCCAGCAGTGACTACAGCTCTGCAACTAATGAAAAACTGTTTTTT.

V is TRBV18 and J is TRBJ1-2; D possibly corresponds to TRBD1 (5 bases). V was pared by 3 bases and J by 2 bases, with 13 bases between. The CDR3 spans 15 residues. Germline V CDR1 and CDR2: KGHSH, LQKENI. The CDR3 here is CASSPGAGSNYGYTF. The CDR3 nucleotides are TGTGCCAGCTCACCCGGGGCGGGATCCAACTATGGCTACACCTTC. Full variable domain (remainder filled in from reference TRBV18 and TRBJ1-2): NAGVMQNPRHLVRRRGQEARLRCSPMKGHSHVYWYRQLPEEGLKFMVYLQKENIIDESGMPKERFSAEFPKEGPSILRIQQVVRGDSAAYFCASSPGAGSNYGYTFGSGTRLTVV.

This chain links TRBV6-5 with TRBJ1-6, with TRBD1 as a possible D gene (5 bases). The V end was cut by 5 bases, the J end by 7 bases, with 12 bases between. Germline values: CDR1 MNHEY, CDR2 SVGAGI. This CDR3 contains 14 residues. CDR3 in DNA: TGTGCCAGCAGTCGAGGACGGACAAATTCACCCCTCCACTTT. This encodes CASSRGRTNSPLHF.

The rearrangement uses TRBV7-6 and TRBJ2-1, with D perhaps matching TRBD2 (5 bases). V lost 5 bases, J lost 0 bases, and 14 bases lay in between. The CDR3 totals 16 residues. The germline gives CDR1 SGHVS, CDR2 FNYEAQ. The CDR3 DNA reads as TGTGCCAGCAGCGTACAACTAGGGAGCTCCTACAATGAGCAGTTCTTC. Translation gives CASSVQLGSSYNEQFF.

The CDR3 coding sequence is TGCGCCAGCAGCCAAGTACCCTTTGGGAACACCGGGGAGCTGTTTTTT. Translation gives CASSQVPFGNTGELFF. This chain links TRBV4-3 with TRBJ2-2; D gene unclear. V was shortened by 1 base and J by 1 base, with 10 bases between the two germline ends. This CDR3 is built from 16 residues. From germline, CDR1 is LGHNA and CDR2 YSLEER.

CDR3: CASRSRLTNQPQHF. In DNA, the CDR3 is TGTGCCAGCAGGTCCCGACTTACTAATCAGCCCCAGCATTTT. V usage is TRBV6-5 and J usage is TRBJ1-5; no reliable D call. V lost 6 bases and J 4 bases, leaving 13 bases between the germline ends. CDR3 size: 14 residues. Germline-derived CDR1 and CDR2 are MNHEY and SVGAGI.

This clone was counted a few times. The J gene is TRBJ1-5, the V gene TRBV28; D possibly corresponds to TRBD1 (5 bases). Germline V gene lookup returns CDR1 MDHEN and CDR2 SYDVKM. There are 17 residues in the CDR3. With 5 bases removed from V and 5 bases from J, the gap between germline ends came to 22 bases. CDR3 region: CASSETRQRGGDQPQHF. The CDR3 DNA follows: TGTGCCAGCAGTGAAACCCGCCAACGTGGGGGGGATCAGCCCCAGCATTTT.

This clone occurred once. The CDR3: CASSPTASYEQYF. The DNA for the CDR3 is TGTGCCAGCAGTCCGACAGCCTCCTACGAGCAGTACTTC. V gene TRBV27 combines with J gene TRBJ2-7; perhaps TRBD1 as D (5 bases). CDR1 is MNHEY and CDR2 is SMNVEV in the germline V gene (reference sequence). There are 13 residues in the CDR3. V was pared by 5 bases and J by 0 bases, with 8 bases between.

This clone was observed a single time. Relative to the germline gene, one junction end is altered; a read error may explain this. The V gene is TRBV7-7, the J gene TRBJ2-7, with TRBD1 matching over 10 bases. The CDR3 is 16 amino acids. Germline CDR1 and CDR2: SSHAT and FNYEAQ (reference sequence). In DNA, the CDR3 is TGTGCTAGCAGCTTAGGGCCGGGACAGGGGTCCTACGAGCAGTACTTC. It is translated as CASSLGPGQGSYEQYF.

This clone was found once. The rearrangement joins TRBV9 to TRBJ2-1; 8 nucleotides match TRBD2. The V gene's germline CDR1 is SGDLS and CDR2 YYNGEE. V lost 4 bases and J lost 7; bases outside the gene matches: 7. CDR3 length: 14 amino acids. DNA of the CDR3: TGTGCCAGCAGCCCCTCCGGCGGGGGGAATGAGCAGTTCTTC. Protein: CASSPSGGGNEQFF. Full variable domain (outside the CDR3, taken from reference TRBV9 and TRBJ2-1): DSGVTQTPKHLITATGQRVTLRCSPRSGDLSVYWYQQSLDQGLQFLIQYYNGEERAKGNILERFSAQQFPDLHSELNLSSLELGDSALYFCASSPSGGGNEQFFGPGTRLTVL.

The rearrangement links TRBV29-1 to TRBJ1-2; D uncertain. Germline CDR1 SQVTM, CDR2 ANQGSEA. This CDR3 is 13 amino acids long. Trimming cost V 0 bases and J 4 bases, with 9 bases left between them. The CDR3 protein is CSVEEAGFYGYTF. CDR3 DNA sequence: TGCAGCGTTGAAGAGGCAGGCTTCTATGGCTACACCTTC.